This TCR beta chain originates from a study of shared clonotypes between healthy human individuals. Study-level findings and limits: Clonotypes not shared had lower generation probabilities than those common to all four donors. What rarefaction showed was incomplete sorted-subset sequencing despite large depth.

Naive CD8 cells comprised CD45RO-negative, CCR7-positively selected cells, excluding terminally differentiated effector memory CD45RA+ cells. Healthy HIV-negative adults without recent acute infections or vaccinations served as donors. Note on this clone: Its antigen remains unknown.

Original processing methods: Junction-only sequences produced by ImmunoSEQ had no quality scores, so filtering differed. The data were produced by immunoSEQ multiplex PCR, yet TCRdb's version contains in-frame clones alone and is incomplete. Clone size and the V and J calls come from that table; the DNA yielded D and trimming. The table lists a few million clones, around 93% of them singletons. Per the germline V gene, CDR1 is MNHNY and CDR2 is SVGAGI (reference sequence). V lost 7 bases and J lost 4; bases outside the gene matches: 3. The CDR3 consists of 13 residues. Sample: naive CD8+ T cells from PBMCs. The V and J genes are TRBV6-6 and TRBJ2-5; TRBD1 aligns across 10 bases. This sequence was found in a young man in good health. Some clones in this sample may be carry-over from other donors' samples. CDR3: CASTRDRGETQYF. The CDR3 DNA follows: TGTGCCAGCACCAGGGACAGGGGAGAGACCCAGTACTTC.